These 27 T cell receptor beta chains share one sample of origin, sequenced in a study of cytomegalovirus exposure and HLA in healthy donors. TCRdb keeps only in-frame clones here, not all; method: immunoSEQ multiplex PCR. The data show 200,000 to 250,000 clones, roughly 84% seen once. The sequenced sample consisted of PBMCs. Receptors originate from a woman aged 25 to 39 in good health and CMV-seropositive.

The V and J genes are TRBV9 and TRBJ2-3; a possible D gene is TRBD2 (6 bases). Trimming left V 3 bases short and J 0 bases short, with 11 bases between. The length of the CDR3 is 15 residues. The germline V gene encodes CDR1 SGDLS and CDR2 YYNGEE. The CDR3 DNA reads as TGTGCCAGCAGCGGTAGCGGTACTAGCACAGATACGCAGTATTTT. Translation gives CASSGSGTSTDTQYF.

This clone was detected only once. J is TRBJ2-7 and V is TRBV30; TRBD2 is a possible D gene (6 bases). Per the germline V gene, CDR1 is GTSNPN and CDR2 is SVGIG (reference sequence). The V end was cut by 0 bases, the J end by 2 bases, with 8 bases between. The CDR3 runs 13 residues. The CDR3 sequence is CAWSVRGTYEQYF. The CDR3 nucleotides read TGTGCCTGGAGTGTACGGGGGACCTACGAGCAGTACTTC.

The chain links TRBV7-2 to TRBJ2-7; 7 nucleotides agree with TRBD2. Germline V CDR1 and CDR2: SGHTA, FQGNSA. J was trimmed by 3 bases and V by 5 bases; bases with no gene match: 7. The CDR3 length is 14 residues. The CDR3 spells CASSPGTIGYEQYF. CDR3 sequence (DNA): TGTGCCAGCAGCCCCGGGACTATTGGCTACGAGCAGTACTTC.

This chain links TRBV29-1 with TRBJ2-2, with TRBD1 matching over 8 bases. Germline CDR1 and CDR2: SQVTM and ANQGSEA. With V trimmed by 6 bases and J by 5 bases, 8 bases remained unmatched. This CDR3 has 14 residues. The CDR3 coding sequence is TGCAGCGTAGTGCAACAGGGGGTAACCGGGGAGCTGTTTTTT. This sequence encodes CSVVQQGVTGELFF.

The chain couples TRBV2 to TRBJ2-4, with TRBD1 identical over 8 bases. V trimming: 4 bases; J trimming: 8 bases; junction bases outside the gene matches: 7. Germline CDR1 and CDR2: SNHLY and FYNNEI. CDR3 length: 14 amino acids. CDR3 coding DNA: TGTGCCAGCAGTGGCAGGGGGCTACGGTACATTCAGTACTTC. Protein: CASSGRGLRYIQYF. The full variable domain, completed using reference TRBV2 and TRBJ2-4, is EPEVTQTPSHQVTQMGQEVILRCVPISNHLYFYWYRQILGQKVEFLVSFYNNEISEKSEIFDDQFSVERPDGSNFTLKIRSTKLEDSAMYFCASSGRGLRYIQYFGAGTRLSVL.

This clone occurred a few times. The V and J genes are TRBV13 and TRBJ2-7; 8 positions agree with TRBD2. Germline CDR1 PRHDT, CDR2 FYEKMQ (reference sequence). The J segment lost 3 bases and the V segment lost 1 base, leaving 5 bases of the junction unmatched. The CDR3 is 15 amino acids. The CDR3 DNA sequence: TGTGCCAGCAGCTTAGCGGGAGGGATCTTCTACGAGCAGTACTTC. This encodes CASSLAGGIFYEQYF.

V usage is TRBV29-1 and J usage is TRBJ2-7; TRBD2 matches 7 bases. Germline CDR1 is SQVTM and CDR2 is ANQGSEA. Trimming removed 4 bases from V and 3 bases from J; junction bases left unmatched: 3. The CDR3 contains 12 residues. The DNA of the CDR3 is TGCAGCGTTGCGGCTAGCGGCTACGAGCAGTACTTC. Protein product: CSVAASGYEQYF.

V usage is TRBV4-3 and J usage is TRBJ2-1; 7 bases align to TRBD2. This CDR3 has 17 residues. Germline V gene data show CDR1 as LGHNA and CDR2 as YSLEER. The V gene end was trimmed by 5 bases and the J gene end by 0 bases; junction bases not matched to a gene: 10. CDR3 nucleotide sequence: TGCGCCAGCAGCAAGAGGTCCGGCGGGAGCTCCTACAATGAGCAGTTCTTC. Residues: CASSKRSGGSSYNEQFF.

This chain connects TRBV6-5 to TRBJ2-7, with TRBD1 matching over 9 bases. V lost 6 bases, J lost 4 bases, and 10 bases stayed unmatched. Germline values: CDR1 MNHEY, CDR2 SVGAGI. The CDR3 is 15 amino acids. CDR3 nucleotides: TGTGCCAGCAGACCCCAAGCGACAGGGGGATACGAGCAGTACTTC. It specifies CASRPQATGGYEQYF.

The chain uses TRBV5-1 and TRBJ1-2; possibly TRBD1 for D (6 bases). Trimming took 4 bases from V and 8 from J, leaving 27 bases between them. The CDR3 covers 17 residues. Germline CDR1 reads SGHRS; CDR2 reads YFSETQ. The CDR3 here is CASSGNVYRALGEGYTF. The DNA for the CDR3 is TGCGCCAGCAGCGGCAACGTCTACAGGGCTTTGGGGGAAGGCTACACCTTC.

This clone was counted once. DNA of the CDR3: TGTGCCAGCAGCGGGGGCCGGGAGCAGTTCTTC. Amino acids: CASSGGREQFF. The rearrangement joins TRBV9 to TRBJ2-1; D possibly corresponds to TRBD1 (5 bases). V was trimmed by 3 bases and J by 10 bases, leaving 8 bases between them. Per the germline V gene, CDR1 is SGDLS and CDR2 is YYNGEE. The CDR3 spans 11 residues.

This chain joins TRBV11-2 and TRBJ1-2; a possible D gene is TRBD1 (5 bases). Germline assignment: CDR1 SGHAT and CDR2 FQNNGV. Trimming removed 0 bases at V and 5 bases at J, with 13 bases between. This CDR3 has 15 residues. This CDR3 is CASSLDWGLTYGYTF. CDR3 bases: TGTGCCAGCAGCTTAGATTGGGGACTCACTTATGGCTACACCTTC.

The chain carries TRBV19 and TRBJ1-2; the D gene is possibly TRBD1 (5 bases). Germline-derived CDR1 and CDR2 are LNHDA and SQIVND (reference sequence). V was pared by 4 bases and J by 6 bases, with 18 bases between. The CDR3 has 15 amino acids. The CDR3 DNA reads TGTGCCAGTAGTACACCGGGGACCCCAAGCAATGGCTACACCTTC. The encoded protein is CASSTPGTPSNGYTF.

J is TRBJ1-2 and V is TRBV29-1; no clear D gene. Trimming shortened V by 0 bases and J by 6 bases, and 11 bases separated the two germline ends. The CDR3 is 13 residues long. Germline V CDR1 and CDR2: SQVTM, ANQGSEA. CDR3 nucleotides: TGCAGCGTTGAAGATATAGCCTATAATGGCTACACCTTC. Translating gives CSVEDIAYNGYTF.

The CDR3 loop is CASSVGTSGYYEQYF. The CDR3 coding sequence is TGTGCCAGCAGCGTAGGGACTAGCGGCTACTACGAGCAGTACTTC. This chain links TRBV7-2 with TRBJ2-7; TRBD2 matches at 11 bases. The CDR3 is made up of 15 amino acids. Germline V lookup: CDR1 SGHTA, CDR2 FQGNSA. With 5 bases clipped from V and 3 bases from J, the junction kept 6 bases outside the gene matches.

J is TRBJ2-7 and V is TRBV7-2, with D maybe TRBD2 (6 bases). The CDR3 loop spans 13 amino acids. The V end lost 1 base, the J end lost 6 bases, and 10 bases lay between the germline ends. Germline V CDR1 and CDR2: SGHTA, FQGNSA. In DNA, the CDR3 is TGTGCCAGCAGCTTAGGGGGGACTTCCGAGCAGTACTTC. It specifies CASSLGGTSEQYF.

V is TRBV11-3 and J is TRBJ2-3; D ambiguous. Trimming removed 0 bases from V and 3 bases from J, with 4 bases in between. The CDR3 is made up of 13 amino acids. Germline CDR1 is SGHNT and CDR2 is YENEEA. CDR3 sequence reads: CASSLDGTDTQYF. CDR3 DNA: TGTGCCAGCAGCTTAGATGGGACAGATACGCAGTATTTT.

The chain carries TRBV27 and TRBJ1-1; TRBD1 agrees at 9 bases. Germline CDR1 is MNHEY and CDR2 is SMNVEV (reference sequence). V was pared by 6 bases and J by 1 base, with 3 bases of the junction left unmatched. This CDR3 region has 14 residues. The CDR3 region is CASRSTGGNTEAFF. The DNA for the CDR3 is TGTGCCAGCAGGTCGACAGGGGGGAACACTGAAGCTTTCTTT.

This clone appeared once. V usage is TRBV14 and J usage is TRBJ2-3; D not certain. Germline-derived CDR1 and CDR2 are SGHDN and FVKESK. Trimming shortened V by 3 bases and J by 2 bases, and 0 bases separated the two germline ends. This CDR3 has 11 residues. In DNA form, the CDR3 reads TGTGCCAGCAGCCACACAGATACGCAGTATTTT. Its translation: CASSHTDTQYF.

The chain uses TRBV28 and TRBJ2-2, with D perhaps assigned TRBD1 or TRBD2 (5 bases each). Germline V gene sequence: CDR1 MDHEN, CDR2 SYDVKM. Trimming stripped 6 bases from V and 7 bases from J, with 18 bases between. The CDR3 covers 15 residues. The CDR3 DNA is TGTGCCAGCAGGGGAGAGACAGAGGCGATCGGGGAGCTGTTTTTT. As protein: CASRGETEAIGELFF.

The genes are TRBV2 and TRBJ1-2, with 8 bases that match TRBD1. The V gene's germline CDR1 is SNHLY and CDR2 FYNNEI. The CDR3 consists of 15 residues. V lost 0 bases, J lost 7 bases, and 7 bases stayed unmatched. CDR3 loop: CASSEAGQAVGGYTF. The DNA for the CDR3 is TGTGCCAGCAGTGAAGCGGGACAGGCGGTCGGTGGCTACACCTTC. Supplemented by reference TRBV2 and TRBJ1-2, the full variable domain reads EPEVTQTPSHQVTQMGQEVILRCVPISNHLYFYWYRQILGQKVEFLVSFYNNEISEKSEIFDDQFSVERPDGSNFTLKIRSTKLEDSAMYFCASSEAGQAVGGYTFGSGTRLTVV.

This rearrangement joins TRBV13 to TRBJ2-7; TRBD1 matches 8 bases. The CDR3 is 14 residues long. Per germline, CDR1 PRHDT and CDR2 FYEKMQ (reference sequence). Germline trimming cut 3 bases from V and 6 bases from J; bases unmatched to any gene: 7. CDR3 sequence: CASSFKDRDFEQYF. DNA of the CDR3: TGTGCCAGCAGCTTCAAGGACAGGGATTTCGAGCAGTACTTC.

The CDR3 loop is CASSVAGPGYEQYF. The CDR3 nucleotides read TGTGCCAGCAGCGTAGCTGGCCCCGGCTACGAGCAGTACTTC. This chain connects TRBV9 to TRBJ2-7; D gene uncertain. This CDR3 has 14 residues. Trimming removed 0 bases from V and 3 bases from J, with 10 bases in between. Germline CDR1 is SGDLS and CDR2 is YYNGEE.

The V call is TRBV28, the J call TRBJ1-2; D ambiguous. The CDR3 runs 11 residues. Germline values: CDR1 MDHEN, CDR2 SYDVKM. The V end was cut by 11 bases, the J end by 2 bases, with 9 bases between. This CDR3 reads CALRKNYGYTF. The CDR3 DNA reads TGTGCCCTAAGGAAGAACTATGGCTACACCTTC.

J is TRBJ2-2 and V is TRBV4-3; the D gene is possibly TRBD1 (6 bases). The germline V gene has CDR1 LGHNA and CDR2 YSLEER. This CDR3 is 15 amino acids long. V was cut by 0 bases and J by 4 bases, with 9 bases left in between. The chain's CDR3 is CASSQEDSFTGELFF. CDR3 DNA: TGCGCCAGCAGCCAAGAGGACAGCTTCACCGGGGAGCTGTTTTTT.

The chain carries TRBV29-1 and TRBJ2-5, with 7 bases lining up with TRBD2. The CDR3 has 13 amino acids. The germline CDR1 and CDR2 sequences are SQVTM and ANQGSEA. J gave up 3 bases and V 1 base, and 2 bases lay outside the gene matches. The CDR3 region has the DNA TGCAGCGTTGAAGCGGGAGGCGAAGAGACCCAGTACTTC. Translated: CSVEAGGEETQYF.

The rearrangement links TRBV28 to TRBJ1-1, with no clear D. This CDR3 is 11 amino acids long. V was shortened by 6 bases and J by 10 bases, with 12 bases between the two germline ends. CDR1 MDHEN and CDR2 SYDVKM come from the germline V gene. The CDR3 reads CASRRTHLAFF. The DNA for the CDR3 is TGTGCCAGCAGACGGACTCACTTAGCTTTCTTT.